This T cell receptor (beta chain) was sequenced during a study of shared clonotypes between healthy human individuals (TCRdb year 2020). Context from the whole study: The cohort comprised two women and a few men aged 18 to 49 years. The study deeply sequenced blood TCR repertoires of 5 or 6 healthy adults to estimate repertoire size and the extent of clonotype sharing between individuals. To increase sequencing depth and limit assay-specific biases, different laboratories used diverse techniques to prepare libraries and sequence TCR repertoires. Leukapheresis yielded between about 0.94 and 8.9 billion PBMCs per donor.

Using the deep immunoSEQ assay, TCR CDR3 regions were amplified from genomic DNA by multiplex PCR. For each cell subset, the extracted genomic DNA was distributed evenly across all wells of several immunoSEQ 96-well plates, and each plate served as one replicate. For unsorted PBMC, each replicate PCR was loaded with about 280 ng genomic DNA, equivalent to tens of thousands of T cell genomes. Ten immunoSEQ deep assay plates were used to sequence the unsorted PBMC genomic DNA. Purified libraries were quantified with a Qubit 3.0 fluorometer, sized on a Bioanalyzer 2100, and re-quantified with the KAPA Library Quantification kit. Each immunoSEQ 96-well plate was sequenced on its own single-read 150-cycle Illumina NextSeq 550 flow cell. Per the original workflow: Because the immunoSEQ output held only junctional sequences and lacked quality scores, the filtering could not match the filtering applied to full-length reads. To assign V/J genes and CDR3, sequences were annotated against IMGT germline references using PyIR, a Python wrapper for IgBLAST v1.9. Reads with weak V/J assignments (E-value above 1e-6), missing CDR3, stop codons, out-of-frame junctions, or ambiguous translated residues were removed. A V3J clonotype was defined by an identical inferred V gene, J gene, and CDR3 amino acid sequence. To compute the percentage overlap between repertoires, the number of shared unique clonotypes was divided by the size of the smaller repertoire. RTK rarefaction, the Chao1 estimator, and Recon v2.1 estimates of unobserved clonotypes were used to assess repertoire richness. TCRdb took over this immuneACCESS table, retaining in-frame rearrangements with V and J assigned. Such tables are incomplete; in checked studies, under half of the missing clones stem from an unresolved V gene, and the remainder is unexplained. V and J calls and clone size follow that table, whereas D and trimming were derived from the DNA. This sample lists under 600,000 clones; about 75% were detected once. The ten top clones hold roughly an eighth of the sample.

The study at large found these results: Sampling was limited to blood, and TCR repertoires in tissue likely differ from TCR repertoires in blood. Based on pairwise subsampling, the degree of clonotype sharing among donors was expected to be affected by sequencing depth. Because the study included only a small number of donors, the genetic and exposure-history diversity represented was limited.

For this clone: Its antigen is not yet known. No quality values exist for individual bases; no much larger clone is one base distant.

Donors were healthy HIV-negative adults with no recently reported acute infections or vaccinations. Only Caucasian adults living in Nashville, Tennessee, USA were represented among the donors. For unsorted samples, about 87 million PBMCs were counted, and genomic DNA was extracted using the QIAamp DNA Blood Mini kit. After blood collection by leukapheresis, PBMCs were isolated using Ficoll-Histopaque density gradient centrifugation and then cryopreserved in the vapor phase of liquid nitrogen. The origin of this receptor is a woman aged 40 to 55 in good health. Some clones in this sample may be carry-over from other donors' samples. What was sequenced was PBMCs.

The CDR3: CASMSGRAANEKLFF. The nucleotide sequence is given as TGTGCCAGCATGAGCGGAAGGGCCGCAAATGAAAAACTGTTTTTT. The chain is encoded by TRBV2 joined to TRBJ1-4; the D gene lacks a confident call. The junction carries 17 bases between V and J, which are trimmed by 7 bases and 5 bases respectively. The germline V gene gives CDR1 as SNHLY and CDR2 as FYNNEI. The CDR3 numbers 15 residues from cysteine through phenylalanine. Just the 45-base CDR3 DNA is kept, in frame starting at base 1.